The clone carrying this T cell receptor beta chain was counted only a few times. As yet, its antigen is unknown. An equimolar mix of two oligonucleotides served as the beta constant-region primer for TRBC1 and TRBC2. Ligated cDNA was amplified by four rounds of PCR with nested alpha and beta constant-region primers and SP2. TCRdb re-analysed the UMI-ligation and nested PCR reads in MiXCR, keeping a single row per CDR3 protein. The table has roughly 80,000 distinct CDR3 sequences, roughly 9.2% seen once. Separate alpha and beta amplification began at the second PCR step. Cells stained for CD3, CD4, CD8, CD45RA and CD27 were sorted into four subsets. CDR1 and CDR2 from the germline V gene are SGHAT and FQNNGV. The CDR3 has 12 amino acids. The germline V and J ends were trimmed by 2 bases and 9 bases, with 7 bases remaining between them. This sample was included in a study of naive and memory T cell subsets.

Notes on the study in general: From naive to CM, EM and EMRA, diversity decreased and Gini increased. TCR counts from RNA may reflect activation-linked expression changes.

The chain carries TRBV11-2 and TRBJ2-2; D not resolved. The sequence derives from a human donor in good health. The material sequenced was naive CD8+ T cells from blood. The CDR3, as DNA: TGTGCCAGCAGCTTAAATGGCCGGGAGCTGTTTTTT. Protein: CASSLNGRELFF.